Below, 2 T cell receptor beta chains from the same sample are listed, as sequenced in a study of T cell repertoires in cytomegalovirus infection. Each CDR3 protein is one row after TCRdb ran MiXCR on the reads. Of approximately 750,000 distinct CDR3 sequences in the sample, 35% to 45% were seen once. The sample taken for sequencing was PBMCs. These TCRs come from a human donor in good health (CMV status not recorded). Some clones in this sample may be carry-over from other donors' samples.

This chain uses TRBV12-3 or TRBV12-4 with TRBJ2-4; the match to TRBD1 covers 9 bases. The CDR3 is made up of 11 amino acids. V shed 7 bases, J shed 15 bases, and the junction held 7 bases outside the gene matches. CDR3 nucleotides: TGTGCCAGCACCGGACAGGGGTTGCTGTACTTC. This sequence encodes CASTGQGLLYF.

As for this clonotype: Germline is not matched at one junction end, which may reflect a read error. The V call is TRBV7-7, the J call TRBJ2-2; D perhaps matches TRBD2 (6 bases). The CDR3 is made up of 15 amino acids. Per the germline V gene, CDR1 is SSHAT and CDR2 is FNYEAQ (reference sequence). In nucleotides, the CDR3 is TGTGCTAGCAGCTTAACCGGGAGTGACACCGGGGAGCTGTTTTTT. Protein product: CASSLTGSDTGELFF.